This T cell receptor (beta chain) was identified during a study of regulatory T cells in long-lasting Graves disease. TCR beta libraries were built with iRepertoire HTBI primers and Arm-PCR of CDR3 regions. TCRdb re-derived calls from the multiplex PCR reads in MiXCR, one entry per CDR3 protein. The sample includes fewer than 350,000 distinct CDR3 sequences, roughly 18% of them seen just once. Trimming cost V 1 base and J 7 bases, with 13 bases left between them. Germline lookup yields CDR1 LNHNV and CDR2 YYDKDF (reference sequence). The CDR3 length is 15 residues. Time point specified: newly diagnosed GD, antithyroid drugs for less than 3 months. From PBMCs, RNA was extracted and then used to make the TCR library.

Sample: peripheral blood mononuclear cells (PBMCs), taken at new diagnosis, from a patient treated with antithyroid drugs. The V gene is TRBV15, the J gene TRBJ1-4; maybe TRBD1 (5 bases). This clonotype was obtained from a female donor with Graves disease. The CDR3 protein is CATSRGRDSGEKLFF. The DNA for the CDR3 is TGTGCCACCAGCAGAGGAAGGGACTCGGGTGAAAAACTGTTTTTT.